This TCR beta chain came from a study of T cell responses to AZD1222 COVID-19 vaccine. Study-level findings and limits: Donors, mostly white British, included more females; clonal diversity was possibly underestimated.

In regard to this clone: The antigen is not known.

Profiled with immunoSEQ multiplex PCR; TCRdb holds only in-frame clones, not every one. The data show 74,000 or so clones, with under 90% seen just once and approximately 22% held by the top ten. Per germline, CDR1 DFQATT and CDR2 SNEGSKA (reference sequence). This CDR3 has 13 residues. Trimming took 3 bases from V and 1 from J, leaving 10 bases between them. This sequence joins TRBV20-1 and TRBJ2-7, with no clear D. The sample in question was peripheral blood, obtained on day 0 of AZD1222 vaccination. The receptor was isolated from an adult in good health. DNA for the CDR3: TGCAGTGCTAGTAGGCCGCCGTCCTACGAGCAGTACTTC. Translation gives CSASRPPSYEQYF.